The present T cell receptor (beta chain) was sequenced within a study of cytomegalovirus exposure and HLA in healthy donors (dated by TCRdb to the late 2010s). Regarding the complete study: In an earlier analysis of roughly 590 of the donors, under 300 Gb of sequence data and 100 million or so unique TCR beta sequences from 180 million or so T cells were reported. Class I and class II HLA loci were covered by the typing at four-digit resolution. Approximately 310 gigabases of sequencing data and 70 million to 100 million unique TCR sequences were included in an early release covering roughly 600 HLA-typed donors. The study aimed to test whether signatures of past pathogen exposure could be identified by cataloging public T cell receptors. In addition to the first cohort of about 650 subjects, a separate validation cohort of approximately 120 different subjects was used. Donor age, sex, ethnicity and CMV serostatus were compiled alongside the repertoire data. Rather than using new phenotypic data, the later analysis identified candidate immune exposures from TCR beta sequences and from how often those sequences occurred across donors. Typing coverage differed by locus: A, B, C, DRB1 and DQB1 were typed in about 629-640 donors, DQA1 in roughly 500, DPA1 in over 600, and DPB1 in 450 to 490. To predict cytomegalovirus infection status, the study brought together high-throughput TCR immunosequencing, statistical association of individual TCRs with disease status, and machine learning. All discovery cohort repertoires had been generated on a single sequencing platform. The genetic ancestry cluster associated with self-reported Caucasian donors included over 65% of the approximately 410 genotyped donors. About five DR-DQ haplotypes were treated as single units for association and clustering because of strong linkage in the cohort. Among roughly 400 genotyped donors of the cohort, an average of about 240,000 unique TCR beta nucleotide sequences were sequenced per donor, about a sixth of them non-productive. In a later genetic analysis, genome-wide SNP genotypes for about 65% of the 666 donors were used, and that subset was treated as a discovery cohort. Using immunosequencing, the study profiled T cell repertoires from 500 to 800 subjects and related those repertoires to cytomegalovirus serostatus. An earlier analysis of around 580 of the donors used high-throughput TCR beta sequencing to judge whether each TCR beta V gene segment behaved as functional or pseudogenic. A later analysis re-examined previously published TCR beta repertoires from several hundred donors and added high-resolution HLA genotyping to investigate patterns of TCR occurrence.

Concerning this clone itself: Its antigen is still unknown. Base-call qualities are not available, and no considerably larger clone is one nucleotide away.

The cohort comprised fewer than 700 healthy bone marrow donors. At the time of sampling, all cohort members were nominally healthy, though unrecorded immune exposures were likely present. The donor tested CMV seronegative, placing the donor among the 350 or so seronegative members of the cohort. A peripheral blood sample was provided by each donor, and peripheral blood mononuclear cells were used for TCR beta sequencing. The Qiagen DNeasy Blood Extraction Kit was used to extract genomic DNA from the blood cell samples. Reading the germline V gene (reference sequence) gives CDR1 LNHDA and CDR2 SQIVND. The V end loses 7 bases and the J end loses 1 base, and a stretch of 16 bases separates them. Counted from cysteine to phenylalanine, this CDR3 has 15 amino acids. Solely the CDR3 DNA is kept, with 45 bases framed from the first base. Libraries were constructed by the immunoSEQ multiplex PCR assay. For the multiplex PCR, a mixture combining 60 forward primers for TCR Vbeta segments and 13 reverse primers for TCR Jbeta segments was used. Amplification of the CDR3 region of rearranged TCR beta genes was performed with a multiplex PCR assay on genomic DNA. The amplified TCR beta libraries were sequenced on the Illumina HiSeq System as 87-base-pair reads. Regarding the original processing steps: A later analysis tallied 75 million to 95 million unique TCR beta chains across the 700 or so repertoires, and some 12 million of those chains were shared by two or more donors. To remove PCR and sequencing errors, raw reads were error-corrected and collapsed into unique sequences using a nearest-neighbor algorithm that merged closely related sequences. Alignment of CDR3 sequences to IMGT reference sequences was used to assign V, D and J gene segments. For a sequence to be retained, a match of at least six nucleotides to both a V gene segment and a J gene segment was required. A rearrangement was called productive if the CDR3 had no stop codons and remained in frame with V and J, and every other rearrangement was called non-productive. Following IMGT convention, CDR3 was defined as the stretch from the second conserved V-encoded cysteine to the conserved J-encoded phenylalanine. The earlier analysis of around 640 of the donors excluded sequences that lacked an unambiguous match to a single V gene segment. An earlier analysis of some 500 of the donors classified V segments as functional when productive rearrangements were above 56.7% and as segregating when the standard deviation between donors was above 5%. To diagnose cytomegalovirus status from the catalog of TCR beta chain sequences, a statistical classification framework was built. V and J gene assignment, in a later analysis, came from comparing TCR nucleotide sequences with IMGT/GENE-DB human TR gene sequences. A later analysis assigned CDR3 sequences and most-parsimonious VDJ recombination scenarios with the TCRdist pipeline. A later analysis defined each TCR beta chain by its CDR3 amino acid sequence plus V-gene family, and excluded reads lacking a unique V-gene family. As a way to deal with suspected cross-contamination and a sequencing artifact, a later analysis dropped 640 or so nucleotide sequences that were highly shared and had low generation probability. In a later analysis, a clonal expansion index was calculated for each public chain from normalized within-repertoire ranks of inferred template counts. In a later analysis, generation probabilities were computed using a VDJ recombination model fitted to out-of-frame rearrangements, and the results were checked against IGoR. In a later analysis, TCR-TCR, TCR-HLA and TCR-CMV co-occurrence was scored with hypergeometric tests, and a repertoire-size bias correction was applied to TCR pairs. In a later analysis, false discovery rates were estimated by permuting HLA or CMV assignments 20 times. A later analysis grouped co-occurring TCRs with DBSCAN, adding TCRdist sequence similarity when clustering within HLA-allele-positive subsets. For co-occurrence clustering, repertoires with fewer than 30,000 or more than 120,000 public chains were excluded, along with roughly 5 repertoires with anomalous nucleotide sharing. Here the immuneACCESS table is served through TCRdb, limited to in-frame sequences with V and J called. Missing clones are a known gap in these copies; in checked studies unresolved V genes cover under half, and the rest lacks a known reason. Clone size and the V and J calls come from that table; the DNA yielded D and trimming. The sample data list around 140,000 clones, and approximately 84% of these were observed just once. The biggest ten clones account for under 2% of the sample.

General findings and caveats noted by the study authors: Three of the identified cytomegalovirus-associated TCR beta chains were confirmed in vitro to be specific for cytomegalovirus antigens. At a false discovery rate of 0.05, a later analysis linked under 20,000 TCR beta sequences to specific HLA alleles. The earlier analysis of fewer than 750 of the donors excluded 15 to 20 rarely observed V segments, including chromosome 9 orphons, because counts were too low. A group of highly shared sequence variants was considered likely to be a technical artifact of the sequencing pipeline. Some IMGT-functional V segments, including TRBV6-2 and TRBV6-3, could not be distinguished by the 87-base-pair reads and were therefore excluded. In both the original and validation cohorts, the classifier was reported to diagnose cytomegalovirus status with high specificity and sensitivity. According to the authors, the approach could potentially be generalized to other disease states and immunological phenotypes. An earlier analysis of around 540 of the donors showed that most TCR beta V segments appeared in productive rearrangements either about 87% or about 30% of the time, which broadly matched IMGT annotations. Strong co-occurrence of HLA alleles, especially DR and DQ, made assigning TCR associations to individual alleles difficult. Sequencing depth was assumed to be roughly uniform across donors in the presence/absence analyses, though that assumption may not hold. A further reported finding was that TCR beta sequences accurately predicted the HLA-A and HLA-B alleles for most subjects in the first cohort. The cohort was sequenced for TCR beta chains only, and without alpha or paired-chain data the features that could be detected were limited. According to a later analysis, TCR association rates differed among HLA loci, with DRB1 alleles showing the most associated TCRs and HLA-C alleles showing the fewest. According to a later genetic analysis, donors in an Asian-associated ancestry cluster had fewer N-insertions in productive TCRs than the approximately 700-donor mean. While some public TCRs were present in many individuals, most TCR sequences turned up only very rarely across donors. Because HLA typing was unavailable for some donors at each locus, only the typed subset was used in association tests. Correlated functional status among segregating V segments might be attributable to linkage disequilibrium, but an unknown experimental factor could not be ruled out. An association between a missense DCLRE1C variant and V-gene and J-gene trimming of TCR beta chains was found in a later genetic analysis and replicated in an independent cohort. Most CMV-associated TCR beta chains appeared to be HLA-restricted in a later analysis, and the HLA associations seemed to be driven largely by CMV exposure. The only immune exposure information available for the cohort was CMV serostatus. The study gave a list of under 200 TCR beta chains associated with cytomegalovirus. According to a later analysis, parvovirus B19, influenza, CMV and Epstein-Barr virus appeared linked to several top co-occurrence clusters. A later analysis found that HLA-associated TCR beta chains were more clonally expanded and had lower generation probabilities than equally common non-associated chains.

The sequencing sample was made of PBMCs. This clonotype was obtained from a woman aged 40 to 50 in good health and CMV-seronegative. Here the chain combines TRBV19 and TRBJ1-2; TRBD1 is possibly the D segment (5 matching bases). Read as DNA, the sequence is TGTGCCAGTACCTCTGGCAGGGCCGTTAACTATGGCTACACCTTC. It specifies CASTSGRAVNYGYTF.